The 22 T cell receptor beta chains presented below share a single source sample, sequenced in a study of control samples from healthy donors and cancer patients. This table comes from immunoSEQ multiplex PCR, and its TCRdb copy is limited to in-frame clones, with some not included. The repertoire includes roughly 130,000 clones, 70% to 90% of them detected once, and around 9% sits in the top ten. Input material: blood. These TCRs come from a woman in her twenties or thirties in good health.

The chain links TRBV16 to TRBJ2-3; D not resolved. This CDR3 is built from 15 residues. Germline CDR1 KGHSY, CDR2 FQNENV. V lost 0 bases, J lost 2 bases, and 9 bases lay in between. Here the CDR3 reads CASSQSWQTTDTQYF. CDR3 in DNA: TGTGCCAGCAGCCAATCATGGCAGACCACAGATACGCAGTATTTT.

This clone was observed a single time. The rearrangement links TRBV11-2 to TRBJ1-5; D call uncertain. With 6 bases removed from V and 0 bases from J, the gap between germline ends came to 12 bases. The CDR3 runs 15 residues. The germline V gene has CDR1 SGHAT and CDR2 FQNNGV. The CDR3 nucleotides read TGTGCCAGCAGTCACAGCTATCATAGCAATCAGCCCCAGCATTTT. The encoded protein is CASSHSYHSNQPQHF.

The rearrangement links TRBV25-1 to TRBJ1-5, with no clear D. Trimming removed 1 base at V and 9 bases at J, with 10 bases between. Germline lookup yields CDR1 MGHDK and CDR2 SYGVNS. The CDR3 totals 13 residues. CDR3 sequence (DNA): TGTGCCAGCAGTGAATCCCCTAGATCGCCCCAGCATTTT. It codes for CASSESPRSPQHF.

The chain recombines TRBV7-2 with TRBJ1-6, with a possible D match to TRBD1 (5 bases). The germline V and J ends were trimmed by 5 bases and 8 bases, with 13 bases remaining between them. CDR3 length equals 14 residues. CDR1 SGHTA and CDR2 FQGNSA come from the germline V gene. The CDR3 protein is CASSPTGGDSPLHF. The CDR3 DNA is TGTGCCAGCAGCCCGACCGGGGGGGATTCACCCCTCCACTTT.

The chain combines TRBV25-1 with TRBJ2-2; possible D gene TRBD2, 6 bases. The CDR3 runs 15 residues. The V end was cut by 1 base, the J end by 5 bases, with 11 bases between. Looked up from germline, CDR1 is MGHDK and CDR2 is SYGVNS. The CDR3 DNA reads TGTGCCAGCAGTGAATTGGAGGGCTTGACCGGGGAGCTGTTTTTT. Protein product: CASSELEGLTGELFF.

The genes are TRBV18 and TRBJ2-7; the D gene is possibly TRBD2 (5 bases). The germline gives CDR1 KGHSH, CDR2 LQKENI. Deletions cut 6 bases from V and 5 bases from J, with 17 bases between. This CDR3 region has 14 residues. In DNA form, the CDR3 reads TGTGCCAGCTCCCCCATTAGGGAGCCCAACGAGCAGTACTTC. Translating it yields CASSPIREPNEQYF. Full variable domain (missing parts from reference TRBV18 and TRBJ2-7): NAGVMQNPRHLVRRRGQEARLRCSPMKGHSHVYWYRQLPEEGLKFMVYLQKENIIDESGMPKERFSAEFPKEGPSILRIQQVVRGDSAAYFCASSPIREPNEQYFGPGTRLTVT.

The chain has TRBV6-1 and TRBJ1-2; D is uncertain. With 2 bases removed from V and 0 bases from J, the gap between germline ends came to 10 bases. This CDR3 comprises 15 residues. Germline lookup yields CDR1 MNHNS and CDR2 SASEGT. CDR3 sequence reads: CASSETSRTNYGYTF. In nucleotides, the CDR3 is TGTGCCAGCAGTGAAACGTCACGAACTAACTATGGCTACACCTTC.

This rearrangement joins TRBV29-1 to TRBJ1-5; TRBD1 agrees at 7 bases. CDR1 is SQVTM and CDR2 is ANQGSEA in the germline V gene. Losses at the gene ends were 7 bases for V and 2 bases for J; bases not matched to a gene: 8. The CDR3 is 14 residues long. CDR3 coding DNA: TGCAGCGCCCGACAGGGTGGGGGCAATCAGCCCCAGCATTTT. As protein: CSARQGGGNQPQHF.

The V gene is TRBV27, the J gene TRBJ2-3; 10 bases line up with TRBD2. Germline CDR1 is MNHEY and CDR2 is SMNVEV (reference sequence). With V trimmed by 0 bases and J by 0 bases, 3 bases remained unmatched. The CDR3 consists of 17 residues. The CDR3: CASSLSGLAASTDTQYF. The CDR3 region has the DNA TGTGCCAGCAGTTTATCAGGACTAGCGGCTAGCACAGATACGCAGTATTTT.

The chain combines TRBV5-1 with TRBJ1-2, with a tentative D call TRBD1 (5 bases). Germline V lookup: CDR1 SGHRS, CDR2 YFSETQ. The germline V and J ends were trimmed by 4 bases and 2 bases, with 18 bases remaining between them. The CDR3 covers 16 residues. The CDR3 DNA is TGCGCCAGCAGCCGGGACCGGGACGGACTAAACTATGGCTACACCTTC. Amino acids: CASSRDRDGLNYGYTF.

This rearrangement joins TRBV3-1 (or the pseudogene TRBV3-2) to TRBJ2-7; 7 positions match TRBD1. Germline V lookup: CDR1 LGHDT, CDR2 YNNKEL (reference sequence). The CDR3 is 16 amino acids. Unmatched junction bases numbered 5, after V lost 0 bases and J lost 0 bases. The CDR3 here is CASSQEAGTVSYEQYF. The CDR3 region has the DNA TGTGCCAGCAGCCAAGAGGCAGGGACAGTCTCCTACGAGCAGTACTTC.

Only a few counts were recorded for this clone. Different DNA sequences within this sample yield the same CDR3. J is TRBJ1-2 and V is TRBV12-3 or TRBV12-4; 7 nucleotides align to TRBD1. This CDR3 has 12 amino acids. Trimming at V came to 10 bases and at J to 2 bases, leaving 4 bases not matched to a gene. CDR3 sequence (DNA): TGTGCCACTTCGACAGGGAACTATGGCTACACCTTC. Its translation: CATSTGNYGYTF.

DNA of the CDR3: TGTGCCAGCAGTGAAAACTGGTATCAGCCCCAGCATTTT. Translated, it gives CASSENWYQPQHF. The chain joins TRBV6-1 to TRBJ1-5; D unresolved. The germline V gene encodes CDR1 MNHNS and CDR2 SASEGT. Trimming cost V 2 bases and J 5 bases, with 7 bases left between them. The CDR3 extends over 13 amino acids.

As to this clone: A junction end diverges from the germline sequence, so it may reflect a read error. This chain connects TRBV28 to TRBJ2-1; 8 nucleotides agree with TRBD1. The CDR3 is 13 residues long. Germline V gives CDR1 MDHEN, CDR2 SYDVKM. The CDR3 nucleotides read TGTGCCAGCAGTTTATGCCTTACAATACAGGGGGTCTTC. This codes for CASSLCLTIQGVF. Supplemented by reference TRBV28 and TRBJ2-1, the full variable domain reads DVKVTQSSRYLVKRTGEKVFLECVQDMDHENMFWYRQDPGLGLRLIYFSYDVKMKEKGDIPEGYSVSREKKERFSLILESASTNQTSMYLCASSLCLTIQGVFGPGTRLTVL.

The chain is built from TRBV24-1 and TRBJ1-2; possible D gene TRBD1, 6 bases. The germline V and J ends were trimmed by 3 bases and 8 bases, with 9 bases remaining between them. Germline V gene sequence: CDR1 KGHDR, CDR2 SFDVKD. This CDR3 contains 12 residues. CDR3 nucleotides: TGTGCCACCAGTGATCACAGGGAGGGCTACACCTTC. This sequence encodes CATSDHREGYTF.

CDR3 in amino acids: CASRAADTQYF. The DNA of the CDR3 is TGTGCCAGCAGGGCGGCAGATACGCAGTATTTT. The chain carries TRBV6-5 and TRBJ2-3; D is uncertain. There are 11 residues in the CDR3. Trimming cost V 6 bases and J 4 bases, with 5 bases left between them. Germline V lookup: CDR1 MNHEY, CDR2 SVGAGI.

The chain employs TRBV6-5 and TRBJ1-4; D is uncertain. Trimming removed 5 bases at V and 0 bases at J, with 10 bases between. Germline V gene sequence: CDR1 MNHEY, CDR2 SVGAGI. This CDR3 region has 15 residues. CDR3 sequence (DNA): TGTGCCAGCAGTCTCCGTGCTGCAACTAATGAAAAACTGTTTTTT. Translating gives CASSLRAATNEKLFF.

The rearrangement uses TRBV3-1 (or the pseudogene TRBV3-2) and TRBJ1-4; TRBD1 is a possible D gene (6 bases). Germline values: CDR1 LGHDT, CDR2 YNNKEL (reference sequence). CDR3 size: 16 residues. The V end lost 4 bases, the J end lost 1 base, and 13 bases lay between the germline ends. The CDR3 DNA reads TGTGCCAGCAGCCGAGGGACATCGCGAACTAATGAAAAACTGTTTTTT. This codes for CASSRGTSRTNEKLFF.

In this sample, this clone turned up a few times. The V gene is TRBV9, the J gene TRBJ2-2; D remains unclear. The germline V gene encodes CDR1 SGDLS and CDR2 YYNGEE. The V gene lost 0 bases and the J gene lost 1 base, with 4 bases spanning the gap. This CDR3 is 14 amino acids long. The CDR3 sequence: CASSVAENTGELFF. The CDR3 region has the DNA TGTGCCAGCAGCGTAGCAGAGAACACCGGGGAGCTGTTTTTT.

V usage is TRBV29-1 and J usage is TRBJ1-5; 7 nucleotides match TRBD1. V gave up 4 bases and J gave up 0 bases; unmatched junction bases: 3. This CDR3 region has 14 residues. Germline V gene sequence: CDR1 SQVTM, CDR2 ANQGSEA. The CDR3: CSVVGTDSNQPQHF. For the CDR3, the DNA is TGCAGCGTTGTAGGGACAGATAGCAATCAGCCCCAGCATTTT. Looking up the rest from reference TRBV29-1 and TRBJ1-5 gives the full variable domain: SAVISQKPSRDICQRGTSLTIQCQVDSQVTMMFWYRQQPGQSLTLIATANQGSEATYESGFVIDKFPISRPNLTFSTLTVSNMSPEDSSIYLCSVVGTDSNQPQHFGDGTRLSIL.

The chain links TRBV9 to TRBJ2-7; no clear D gene. The germline gives CDR1 SGDLS, CDR2 YYNGEE. Trimming took 0 bases from V and 2 from J, leaving 9 bases between them. This CDR3 has 14 amino acids. The CDR3 region is CASSVEATTYEQYF. The CDR3 nucleotides read TGTGCCAGCAGCGTAGAGGCGACAACCTACGAGCAGTACTTC.

J is TRBJ1-1 and V is TRBV10-2; TRBD1 is a possible D gene (5 bases). The CDR3 contains 14 residues. V was shortened by 5 bases and J by 8 bases, with 18 bases between the two germline ends. Germline V lookup: CDR1 WSHSY, CDR2 SAAADI. The CDR3 region is CASSLLGTAKEAFF. The CDR3 DNA is TGCGCCAGCAGTTTACTCGGGACGGCTAAGGAAGCTTTCTTT.